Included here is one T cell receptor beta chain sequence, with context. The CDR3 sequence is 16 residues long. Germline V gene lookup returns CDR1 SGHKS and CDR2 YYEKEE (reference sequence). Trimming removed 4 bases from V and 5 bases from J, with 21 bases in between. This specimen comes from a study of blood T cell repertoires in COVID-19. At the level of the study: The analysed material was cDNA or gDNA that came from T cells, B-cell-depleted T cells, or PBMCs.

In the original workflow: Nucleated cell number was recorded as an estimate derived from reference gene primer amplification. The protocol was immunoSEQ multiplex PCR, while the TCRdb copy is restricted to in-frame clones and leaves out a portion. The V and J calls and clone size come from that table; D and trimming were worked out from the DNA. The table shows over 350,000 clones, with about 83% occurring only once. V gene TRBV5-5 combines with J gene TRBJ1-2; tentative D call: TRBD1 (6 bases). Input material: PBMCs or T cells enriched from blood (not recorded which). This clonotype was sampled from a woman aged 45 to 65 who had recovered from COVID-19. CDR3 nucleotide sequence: TGTGCCAGCAGCCCAGAGACAGGACTCATCCTATATGGCTACACCTTC. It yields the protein CASSPETGLILYGYTF.